This T cell receptor beta chain was retrieved from a study of blood T cell repertoires in COVID-19. Study-wide background: Acute-phase and convalescent COVID-19 samples originated in the United States, Italy and Spain. Sample material is recorded as cDNA or gDNA derived from T cells, B-cell-depleted T cells, or PBMCs.

Original handling: Counts of nucleated cells, estimated from reference gene primer amplification, were obtained. Some clones are missing from TCRdb's copy, which holds only in-frame ones; the method was immunoSEQ multiplex PCR. V, J and clone size are those of that table, while D and trimming were read from the DNA. The sample contains around 620,000 clones, just under 90% of which appear only once. Sequenced sample: peripheral blood. This TCR was sampled from a woman aged 18-29 years with acute or convalescent COVID-19.

The CDR3 bases are TGTGCCGGGACAGGGGGAAGAATGAACACTGAAGCTTTCTTT. This gives the protein CAGTGGRMNTEAFF. The chain carries TRBV2 and TRBJ1-1; 11 bases match TRBD1. Germline trimming cut 11 bases from V and 0 bases from J; bases unmatched to any gene: 5. The germline V gene encodes CDR1 SNHLY and CDR2 FYNNEI. The CDR3 contains 14 residues.